These 26 T cell receptor beta chains were all obtained from the same sample, sequenced in a study of beta chain features in type 1 diabetes. Since all of the isolated RNA was reverse transcribed, expressed TCRB transcripts were what got sequenced. Profiled with immunoSEQ multiplex PCR; TCRdb holds only in-frame clones, not every one. The sample has about half a million clones; roughly 10% are singletons. Source material: naive CD4+ T cells from blood. These receptors all stem from a woman aged 18-30 years in good health.

This chain connects TRBV14 to TRBJ2-4; D uncertain. The CDR3 runs 15 residues. V lost 1 base and J lost 7, with 14 bases in between. Germline loops: CDR1 SGHDN, CDR2 FVKESK. CDR3 sequence (DNA): TGTGCCAGCAGCCAAGGGTGGCCGGCGAAGAACATTCAGTACTTC. Its protein product is CASSQGWPAKNIQYF.

This chain links TRBV6-1 with TRBJ1-2; D unclear. The CDR3 covers 12 residues. V was clipped by 2 bases and J by 2 bases, with 3 bases between them. Germline assignment: CDR1 MNHNS and CDR2 SASEGT. The CDR3 sequence is CASSEQNYGYTF. The DNA of the CDR3 is TGTGCCAGCAGTGAACAGAACTATGGCTACACCTTC.

This chain uses TRBV7-9 with TRBJ1-5; D ambiguous. The germline V gene encodes CDR1 SEHNR and CDR2 FQNEAQ (reference sequence). The CDR3 extends over 13 amino acids. The V end was cut by 1 base, the J end by 5 bases, with 6 bases between. CDR3 region: CASSLGADQPQHF. As DNA, the CDR3 is TGTGCCAGCAGCTTAGGGGCAGATCAGCCCCAGCATTTT.

The CDR3 loop reads CASSLVTGEETQYF. The CDR3 DNA reads TGTGCCAGCAGCTTAGTCACAGGGGAAGAGACCCAGTACTTC. The V call is TRBV7-2, the J call TRBJ2-5; TRBD1 agrees at 7 bases. The germline V gene has CDR1 SGHTA and CDR2 FQGNSA. Trimming took 1 base from V and 3 from J; bases not matched to a gene: 2. This CDR3 comprises 14 residues.

This chain uses TRBV29-1 with TRBJ2-7, with D perhaps being TRBD1 or TRBD2 (7 bases each). The CDR3 consists of 13 residues. V shed 6 bases and J shed 6 bases, with 18 bases lying between them. Germline V gene data show CDR1 as SQVTM and CDR2 as ANQGSEA. CDR3 sequence (DNA): TGCAGCGTACGACAGGGAGGGGCTGGCGAGCAGTACTTC. Translating gives CSVRQGGAGEQYF.

The chain links TRBV2 to TRBJ2-1; 7 bases agree with TRBD1. This CDR3 has 14 residues. Germline values: CDR1 SNHLY, CDR2 FYNNEI. The V segment lost 6 bases and the J segment 2 bases; nucleotides outside the gene matches: 4. CDR3: CASRGDSPYNEQFF. Here the CDR3 DNA reads TGTGCCAGCAGGGGGGACAGCCCCTACAATGAGCAGTTCTTC. The complete variable domain, with remaining parts taken from reference TRBV2 and TRBJ2-1, reads EPEVTQTPSHQVTQMGQEVILRCVPISNHLYFYWYRQILGQKVEFLVSFYNNEISEKSEIFDDQFSVERPDGSNFTLKIRSTKLEDSAMYFCASRGDSPYNEQFFGPGTRLTVL.

This chain joins TRBV29-1 and TRBJ1-3; D is undetermined. The germline V gene has CDR1 SQVTM and CDR2 ANQGSEA. The CDR3 length is 13 residues. Deletions cut 4 bases from V and 0 bases from J, with 7 bases between. The CDR3 loop is CSVVEPSGNTIYF. The CDR3 nucleotides are TGCAGCGTTGTCGAGCCCTCTGGAAACACCATATATTTT.

This clone showed up just a few times. The chain uses TRBV5-1 and TRBJ2-3; TRBD2 aligns across 10 bases. The J segment lost 2 bases and the V segment lost 5 bases, leaving 5 bases of the junction unmatched. The CDR3 runs to 15 residues. Germline CDR1 SGHRS, CDR2 YFSETQ. As DNA, the CDR3 is TGCGCCAGCAGTCTAGCGGGAGACCCCACAGATACGCAGTATTTT. Translated: CASSLAGDPTDTQYF.

The chain joins TRBV15 to TRBJ2-5; 10 bases match TRBD2. Germline trimming cut 0 bases from V and 4 bases from J; bases unmatched to any gene: 8. The germline V gene has CDR1 LNHNV and CDR2 YYDKDF (reference sequence). The CDR3 has 17 residues. The CDR3 spells CATSRDGGLAGAETQYF. Written as DNA, the CDR3 is TGTGCCACCAGCAGAGATGGAGGGCTAGCGGGGGCAGAGACCCAGTACTTC.

The V gene is TRBV5-1, the J gene TRBJ1-6; maybe TRBD1 (6 bases). Trimming pared 4 bases from V and 7 bases from J, leaving 12 bases between. Germline V gives CDR1 SGHRS, CDR2 YFSETQ. The CDR3 length is 14 residues. CDR3 sequence (DNA): TGCGCCAGCAGCCCGGGGGCGAAGAATTCACCCCTCCACTTT. It codes for CASSPGAKNSPLHF.

This clone came up a few times. This rearrangement joins TRBV20-1 to TRBJ2-1, with D uncertain. Looked up from germline, CDR1 is DFQATT and CDR2 is SNEGSKA (reference sequence). Trimming took off 4 bases at V and 5 bases at J, with 6 bases between the two ends. The CDR3 sequence is 11 residues long. CDR3 in DNA: TGCAGTGCTACCGGTCACAATGAGCAGTTCTTC. Protein: CSATGHNEQFF.

This clone showed up just a few times. The chain employs TRBV15 and TRBJ1-5, with no clear D. V lost 0 bases, J lost 7 bases, and 7 bases lay in between. The CDR3 runs 13 residues. In germline, CDR1 is LNHNV, CDR2 YYDKDF (reference sequence). Written as DNA, the CDR3 is TGTGCCACCAGCAGAGACGAGAACCAGCCCCAGCATTTT. This sequence encodes CATSRDENQPQHF.

This clone has a handful of counts. The chain couples TRBV11-2 to TRBJ1-5, with a tentative D call TRBD1 (5 bases). The CDR3 has 14 residues. CDR1 SGHAT and CDR2 FQNNGV come from the germline V gene. V was cut by 1 base and J by 6 bases, with 10 bases left in between. This CDR3 reads CASSLGPGRQPQHF. The DNA for the CDR3 is TGTGCCAGCAGCTTAGGTCCAGGGCGTCAGCCCCAGCATTTT.

This clone was counted only a few times. The chain combines TRBV5-1 with TRBJ1-2, with 7 positions matching TRBD1. In germline, CDR1 is SGHRS, CDR2 YFSETQ. With 4 bases clipped from V and 5 bases from J, the junction kept 14 bases outside the gene matches. The CDR3 has 16 residues. The CDR3 region is CASSPDPGQTIYGYTF. The CDR3 DNA follows: TGCGCCAGCAGCCCGGACCCGGGACAGACCATATATGGCTACACCTTC.

The V and J genes are TRBV2 and TRBJ2-3, with D unresolved. Per the germline V gene, CDR1 is SNHLY and CDR2 is FYNNEI. The ends were cut back, 6 bases at V and 6 bases at J, with 10 bases in the middle. The CDR3 sequence is 12 residues long. Written as DNA, the CDR3 is TGTGCCAGCAGGCAGGCGGCTGATACGCAGTATTTT. It is translated as CASRQAADTQYF.

This clone was picked up a small number of times. The chain uses TRBV23-1 and TRBJ1-5; 7 bases align to TRBD1. TRBV23-1 is an open reading frame whose function is uncertain. V shed 5 bases and J 2 bases; nucleotides not matched to a gene: 6. This CDR3 contains 15 residues. The CDR3 reads CASSTDRTRNQPQHF. In DNA form, the CDR3 reads TGCGCCAGCAGTACGGACAGGACGCGCAATCAGCCCCAGCATTTT.

The sample holds many counts of this clone. The V gene is TRBV30, the J gene TRBJ1-2, with D hard to call. The CDR3 covers 11 residues. Per germline, CDR1 GTSNPN and CDR2 SVGIG (reference sequence). Trimming shortened V by 2 bases and J by 5 bases, and 6 bases separated the two germline ends. Here the CDR3 reads CAWSQGYGYTF. CDR3 sequence (DNA): TGTGCCTGGAGTCAAGGGTATGGCTACACCTTC.

The chain carries TRBV12-5 and TRBJ1-1; 7 bases are a match to TRBD1. Germline V gives CDR1 LGHNT, CDR2 FRNRAP. The CDR3 runs 13 residues. The trim removed 7 bases at V and 5 bases at J, leaving 7 bases unmatched. CDR3 region: CASVPQGSTEAFF. The DNA of the CDR3 is TGTGCTAGTGTCCCACAGGGGTCGACTGAAGCTTTCTTT.

This clone was observed a few times. The chain links TRBV7-2 to TRBJ2-7; 10 positions agree with TRBD2. The germline CDR1 and CDR2 sequences are SGHTA and FQGNSA. This CDR3 spans 15 amino acids. Trimming removed 5 bases from V and 1 base from J; junction bases left unmatched: 5. CDR3 coding DNA: TGTGCCAGCAGCAGAACTAGCGGGACTTCCTACGAGCAGTACTTC. It encodes CASSRTSGTSYEQYF.

The genes are TRBV5-1 and TRBJ2-5; perhaps TRBD2 as D (6 bases). V was shortened by 1 base and J by 5 bases, with 12 bases between the two germline ends. Germline lookup yields CDR1 SGHRS and CDR2 YFSETQ. The CDR3 has 14 residues. This chain's CDR3 is CASSLFSAGETQYF. CDR3 nucleotide sequence: TGCGCCAGCAGCTTGTTCTCAGCGGGTGAGACCCAGTACTTC.

The V and J genes are TRBV15 and TRBJ2-2; D is perhaps TRBD2 (6 bases). From germline, CDR1 is LNHNV and CDR2 YYDKDF (reference sequence). The CDR3 spans 15 residues. V was clipped by 0 bases and J by 7 bases, with 12 bases between them. CDR3 nucleotides: TGTGCCACCAGCAGAGATCGACTAGGCGGCGGGGAGCTGTTTTTT. It encodes CATSRDRLGGGELFF.

Many counts were recorded for this clone. The rearrangement joins TRBV10-3 to TRBJ2-7; D is uncertain. The CDR3 runs to 12 residues. In germline, CDR1 is ENHRY, CDR2 SYGVKD. Trimming pared 2 bases from V and 6 bases from J, leaving 8 bases between. DNA of the CDR3: TGTGCCATCAGTGAGCCTGAGTTCGAGCAGTACTTC. This sequence encodes CAISEPEFEQYF.

This clone was detected only a few times. The chain uses TRBV14 and TRBJ1-6; D gene ambiguous. Germline assignment: CDR1 SGHDN and CDR2 FVKESK. Trimming left V 2 bases short and J 11 bases short, with 7 bases between. The length of the CDR3 is 12 residues. CDR3 loop: CASSQYRAPLHF. DNA of the CDR3: TGTGCCAGCAGCCAATATAGGGCACCCCTCCACTTT.

This sequence joins TRBV2 and TRBJ2-3, with a possible D match to TRBD2 (7 bases). The V gene lost 2 bases and the J gene lost 7 bases, with 13 bases spanning the gap. Germline assignment: CDR1 SNHLY and CDR2 FYNNEI. There are 14 residues in the CDR3. This CDR3 is CASSERDGGHTQYF. CDR3 DNA: TGTGCCAGCAGTGAACGAGACGGGGGGCATACGCAGTATTTT.

The chain combines TRBV4-3 with TRBJ2-7; maybe TRBD2 (5 bases). The CDR3 covers 14 residues. Germline V gives CDR1 LGHNA, CDR2 YSLEER. The V gene lost 4 bases and the J gene lost 6 bases, with 16 bases spanning the gap. CDR3 sequence (DNA): TGCGCCAGCAGCCCTCAAATGGGAGACCCCGAGCAGTACGTC. This encodes CASSPQMGDPEQYV.

This clone came up a few times. This chain links TRBV14 with TRBJ2-7, with a weak D call TRBD1 (6 bases). This CDR3 region has 13 residues. The V and J ends lost 4 bases and 1 base respectively, with 8 bases between them. Germline CDR1 SGHDN, CDR2 FVKESK. In nucleotides, the CDR3 is TGTGCCAGCAGCCGGGGGCGTTCCTACGAGCAGTACTTC. Translating it yields CASSRGRSYEQYF.